One and the same sample provided the 13 T cell receptor beta chains below, sequenced in a study of blood T cell repertoires in COVID-19. TCRdb keeps only in-frame clones here, not all; method: immunoSEQ multiplex PCR. The sample yields some 250,000 clones, 80% to 90% seen once. The material sequenced was peripheral blood. These receptors were collected from a man aged 25-45 years with active or convalescent COVID-19.

The chain uses TRBV2 and TRBJ2-7; 7 bases map to TRBD1. V dropped 3 bases and J dropped 1; count of bases not matched to a gene: 3. Germline V gene lookup returns CDR1 SNHLY and CDR2 FYNNEI. CDR3 length: 14 residues. CDR3 sequence reads: CASSDPGQSYEQYF. In nucleotides, the CDR3 is TGTGCCAGCAGTGACCCGGGACAGTCCTACGAGCAGTACTTC.

The rearrangement uses TRBV9 and TRBJ2-1; 11 bases line up with TRBD2. The CDR3 is 21 residues long. Germline CDR1 SGDLS, CDR2 YYNGEE. J lost 3 bases, V lost 0 bases, and 17 bases had no gene match. Here the CDR3 DNA reads TGTGCCAGCAGCGTAGTTCCGTGGAAACTAGCGGGGGAACTATTCTACAATGAGCAGTTCTTC. Its protein product is CASSVVPWKLAGELFYNEQFF.

V gene TRBV29-1 combines with J gene TRBJ2-5, with 9 positions matching TRBD2. This CDR3 region has 16 residues. Losses at the gene ends were 7 bases for V and 2 bases for J; bases not matched to a gene: 14. From germline, CDR1 is SQVTM and CDR2 ANQGSEA. The CDR3 loop is CSGRLRGGTRQETQYF. DNA for the CDR3: TGCAGCGGACGTCTGCGGGGGGGAACAAGACAAGAGACCCAGTACTTC.

V gene TRBV7-3 combines with J gene TRBJ2-2, with a possible D match to TRBD1 (6 bases). Germline lookup yields CDR1 SGHTA and CDR2 FQGTGA. The CDR3 is 17 amino acids. V lost 5 bases and J 3 bases, leaving 19 bases between the germline ends. The CDR3 coding sequence is TGTGCCAGCAGCCCAGTTTATAGGGCAGGGGACACCGGGGAGCTGTTTTTT. Amino acids: CASSPVYRAGDTGELFF. Based on the CDR3 plus reference TRBV7-3 and TRBJ2-2, the full variable domain is GAGVSQTPSNKVTEKGKYVELRCDPISGHTALYWYRQSLGQGPEFLIYFQGTGAADDSGLPNDRFFAVRPEGSVSTLKIQRTERGDSAVYLCASSPVYRAGDTGELFFGEGSRLTVL.

The CDR3 coding sequence is TGCGCCAGCATGGCGGGGGGTGCGAACACCGGGGAGCTGTTTTTT. Amino acids: CASMAGGANTGELFF. The genes are TRBV5-1 and TRBJ2-2; 8 bases match TRBD2. The germline gives CDR1 SGHRS, CDR2 YFSETQ. With 6 bases clipped from V and 0 bases from J, the junction kept 4 bases outside the gene matches. The CDR3 sequence is 15 residues long.

The chain joins TRBV12-3 or TRBV12-4 to TRBJ2-2; 9 positions agree with TRBD1. V shed 10 bases and J 1 base; nucleotides not matched to a gene: 1. This CDR3 region has 13 residues. This chain's CDR3 is CAMTGGNTGELFF. The CDR3 DNA is TGTGCCATGACAGGGGGGAACACCGGGGAGCTGTTTTTT.

V usage is TRBV19 and J usage is TRBJ2-7; 8 bases match TRBD2. Trimming cost V 1 base and J 4 bases; bases outside gene matches: 15. This CDR3 comprises 18 residues. The V gene's germline CDR1 is LNHDA and CDR2 SQIVND (reference sequence). The CDR3 DNA follows: TGTGCCAGTAGTATAGCTCGATTGGCGGGGGGCAATCAGTACGAGCAGTACTTC. Its protein is CASSIARLAGGNQYEQYF.

V usage is TRBV4-2 and J usage is TRBJ2-3; the D is unclear. Germline CDR1 LGHNA, CDR2 YNFKEQ. V lost 0 bases to trimming and J lost 0 bases, with 4 bases between them. The CDR3 length is 14 residues. Written as DNA, the CDR3 is TGTGCCAGCAGCCAAGAGGCCAGCACAGATACGCAGTATTTT. The encoded protein is CASSQEASTDTQYF.

The chain has TRBV3-1 (or the pseudogene TRBV3-2) and TRBJ1-1; 7 nucleotides match TRBD1. Looked up from germline, CDR1 is LGHDT and CDR2 is YNNKEL (reference sequence). V gave up 6 bases and J gave up 6 bases; unmatched junction bases: 10. CDR3 length equals 14 residues. DNA of the CDR3: TGTGCCAGCAGTGTAACACAGGGGTCGGCTGAAGCTTTCTTT. Translating gives CASSVTQGSAEAFF.

This sequence joins TRBV14 and TRBJ1-1; the D gene is possibly TRBD1 (5 bases). CDR3 size: 13 residues. Trimming pared 0 bases from V and 8 bases from J, leaving 10 bases between. CDR1 and CDR2 from the germline V gene are SGHDN and FVKESK. The CDR3 loop is CASSQDLRTEAFF. CDR3 bases: TGTGCCAGCAGCCAAGATCTCAGGACAGAAGCTTTCTTT.

The chain joins TRBV5-4 to TRBJ2-1; D is unclear. Per germline, CDR1 SGHNT and CDR2 YYREEE (reference sequence). The V gene lost 0 bases and the J gene lost 2 bases, with 6 bases spanning the gap. The CDR3 runs 14 residues. The CDR3 reads CASSLVAAYNEQFF. The CDR3 DNA follows: TGTGCCAGCAGCTTGGTTGCGGCCTACAATGAGCAGTTCTTC.

Note on this clone: Other DNA variants within this sample encode the same CDR3. The V call is TRBV6-5, the J call TRBJ1-2; TRBD1 might be the D (6 bases). The CDR3 extends over 12 amino acids. V gave up 6 bases and J gave up 5 bases, with 10 bases separating them. Germline CDR1 reads MNHEY; CDR2 reads SVGAGI. CDR3: CASSRQGYGYTF. The CDR3 bases are TGTGCCAGCAGCCGCCAGGGGTATGGCTACACCTTC.

This clone is a singleton in its sample. The chain uses TRBV27 and TRBJ2-1; D perhaps matches TRBD1 (5 bases). The CDR3 is 15 residues long. Looked up from germline, CDR1 is MNHEY and CDR2 is SMNVEV (reference sequence). V was pared by 6 bases and J by 2 bases, with 14 bases between. CDR3 sequence (DNA): TGTGCCAGCAGAACACAGGTTGAAGCCTACAATGAGCAGTTCTTC. This codes for CASRTQVEAYNEQFF.